These 22 T cell receptor beta chains share one sample of origin, sequenced in a study of control samples from healthy donors and cancer patients. Assay used: immunoSEQ multiplex PCR; TCRdb lists only in-frame clones, some missing. The data show around 110,000 clones, 85% to 95% seen once. Sequencing was carried out using blood. These receptors came from a young man in good health.

This clone came up once. The CDR3 DNA sequence: TGTGCCCTCGGGACAGGGCGTGATGGCTACACCTTC. Its protein product is CALGTGRDGYTF. This rearrangement joins TRBV10-3 to TRBJ1-2, with 9 nucleotides matching TRBD1. The CDR3 is 12 residues long. Germline CDR1 and CDR2: ENHRY and SYGVKD. The V segment lost 11 bases and the J segment 6 bases; nucleotides outside the gene matches: 7.

The rearrangement links TRBV5-1 to TRBJ1-2, with TRBD1 as a possible D gene (6 bases). The CDR3 totals 16 residues. The germline V and J ends were trimmed by 5 bases and 2 bases, with 19 bases remaining between them. Germline lookup yields CDR1 SGHRS and CDR2 YFSETQ. CDR3: CASRPPGGLGNYGYTF. The CDR3 DNA is TGCGCCAGCAGGCCCCCGGGGGGGCTCGGGAACTATGGCTACACCTTC. The whole variable domain, filled in from reference TRBV5-1 and TRBJ1-2, reads KAGVTQTPRYLIKTRGQQVTLSCSPISGHRSVSWYQQTPGQGLQFLFEYFSETQRNKGNFPGRFSGRQFSNSRSEMNVSTLELGDSALYLCASRPPGGLGNYGYTFGSGTRLTVV.

The gene calls are TRBV5-1 and TRBJ2-2; 7 bases match TRBD1. Trimming took 0 bases from V and 7 from J; bases not matched to a gene: 0. Germline assignment: CDR1 SGHRS and CDR2 YFSETQ. The CDR3 covers 13 residues. This chain's CDR3 is CASSLGQGGELFF. In DNA form, the CDR3 reads TGCGCCAGCAGCTTGGGACAGGGCGGGGAGCTGTTTTTT.

This clone turned up a few times. The J gene is TRBJ2-3, the V gene TRBV5-6; 14 nucleotides match TRBD2. Germline V gives CDR1 SGHDT, CDR2 YYEEEE. V shed 3 bases, J shed 4 bases, and the junction held 4 bases outside the gene matches. There are 16 residues in the CDR3. In DNA form, the CDR3 reads TGTGCCAGCAGCTCGATGACTAGCGGGGGGGCAGATACGCAGTATTTT. It yields the protein CASSSMTSGGADTQYF.

The chain uses TRBV14 and TRBJ2-3, with D perhaps being TRBD1 or TRBD2 (5 bases each). The CDR3 sequence is 15 residues long. V was pared by 5 bases and J by 5 bases, with 17 bases between. Germline V CDR1 and CDR2: SGHDN, FVKESK. The CDR3 coding sequence is TGTGCCAGCAGCACTAGAGGGACCCTGGGAGATACGCAGTATTTT. Translation gives CASSTRGTLGDTQYF.

The V call is TRBV4-2, the J call TRBJ2-1, with 9 bases matching TRBD1. The V gene end was trimmed by 0 bases and the J gene end by 3 bases; junction bases not matched to a gene: 6. Germline lookup yields CDR1 LGHNA and CDR2 YNFKEQ. This CDR3 comprises 17 residues. The CDR3: CASSQDRGTGSYNEQFF. The CDR3 DNA sequence: TGTGCCAGCAGCCAAGATAGAGGGACAGGGAGCTACAATGAGCAGTTCTTC.

The DNA for the CDR3 is TGTGCCAGCAGCTTAACGGGTGGGAAATATAGCAATCAGCCCCAGCATTTT. It is translated as CASSLTGGKYSNQPQHF. The V and J genes are TRBV21-1 and TRBJ1-5. TRBV21-1 is shown as a pseudogene. The CDR3 extends over 17 amino acids.

The chain recombines TRBV5-1 with TRBJ1-4; D is ambiguous. CDR1 is SGHRS, CDR2 YFSETQ, per germline. Deletions cut 8 bases from V and 3 bases from J, with 14 bases between. The CDR3 runs to 14 residues. The CDR3 nucleotides read TGCGCCAGTGCAGTTGGGAATCCTAATGAAAAACTGTTTTTT. This gives the protein CASAVGNPNEKLFF.

The chain links TRBV14 to TRBJ2-3; 7 bases align to TRBD1. The CDR3 has 16 residues. The germline gives CDR1 SGHDN, CDR2 FVKESK. Trimming took 4 bases from V and 3 from J; bases not matched to a gene: 10. The CDR3 sequence is CASSPGTVLRTDTQYF. CDR3 nucleotide sequence: TGTGCCAGCAGCCCAGGGACAGTGCTACGGACAGATACGCAGTATTTT. The full variable domain, rest sourced from reference TRBV14 and TRBJ2-3, is EAGVTQFPSHSVIEKGQTVTLRCDPISGHDNLYWYRRVMGKEIKFLLHFVKESKQDESGMPNNRFLAERTGGTYSTLKVQPAELEDSGVYFCASSPGTVLRTDTQYFGPGTRLTVL.

V and J are TRBV27 and TRBJ2-1; D may be TRBD2 (7 bases). V was cut by 2 bases and J by 3 bases, with 14 bases left in between. Germline V gene data show CDR1 as MNHEY and CDR2 as SMNVEV (reference sequence). CDR3 length: 16 residues. CDR3 amino acids: CASSLLSGGLYNEQFF. The CDR3 region has the DNA TGTGCCAGCAGTTTACTATCGGGGGGCCTCTACAATGAGCAGTTCTTC.

V usage is TRBV24-1 and J usage is TRBJ1-5, with D possibly being TRBD1 (5 bases). From germline, CDR1 is KGHDR and CDR2 SFDVKD. The CDR3 length is 15 residues. V gave up 5 bases and J gave up 2 bases, with 12 bases separating them. The CDR3, as DNA: TGTGCCACCAGTGCGGGGGGTTGGGGCAATCAGCCCCAGCATTTT. It translates to CATSAGGWGNQPQHF.

This chain connects TRBV9 to TRBJ2-5; 8 bases line up with TRBD2. This CDR3 spans 16 amino acids. The germline V gene has CDR1 SGDLS and CDR2 YYNGEE. V shed 2 bases and J 1 base; nucleotides not matched to a gene: 7. The CDR3 protein is CASSVRRGGFQETQYF. CDR3 coding DNA: TGTGCCAGCAGCGTCCGCCGCGGGGGGTTCCAAGAGACCCAGTACTTC.

The J gene is TRBJ2-2, the V gene TRBV30, with D perhaps TRBD1 (6 bases). V gave up 2 bases and J gave up 2 bases, with 15 bases separating them. The CDR3 extends over 16 amino acids. Germline V gives CDR1 GTSNPN, CDR2 SVGIG (reference sequence). The CDR3 spells CAWSQDRIGNTGELFF. In nucleotides, the CDR3 is TGTGCCTGGAGTCAGGACAGAATCGGAAACACCGGGGAGCTGTTTTTT.

The chain links TRBV11-2 to TRBJ2-5; D tentatively fits TRBD1 or TRBD2 (7 bases each). CDR3 length: 17 amino acids. Germline CDR1 reads SGHAT; CDR2 reads FQNNGV. V lost 5 bases and J lost 5, with 24 bases in between. In nucleotides, the CDR3 is TGTGCCAGCAGCGTCCGGGACAGCGGGGTCCTCCTTGAGACCCAGTACTTC. It yields the protein CASSVRDSGVLLETQYF.

V is TRBV19 and J is TRBJ2-7, with D possibly matching TRBD1 (6 bases). CDR1 and CDR2 from the germline V gene are LNHDA and SQIVND (reference sequence). The CDR3 has 14 residues. Trimming left V 6 bases short and J 1 base short, with 13 bases between. The CDR3 nucleotides are TGTGCCAGTAGGGCCAAGGGACAATCCTACGAGCAGTACTTC. It yields the protein CASRAKGQSYEQYF.

The chain joins TRBV20-1 to TRBJ1-4; D possibly corresponds to TRBD1 (6 bases). This CDR3 has 17 amino acids. Trimming removed 3 bases at V and 4 bases at J, with 21 bases between. Germline V gene lookup returns CDR1 DFQATT and CDR2 SNEGSKA (reference sequence). The CDR3 DNA sequence: TGCAGTGCTAGTGGCCCAGTGGGGGGCGCGGGTAATGAAAAACTGTTTTTT. It codes for CSASGPVGGAGNEKLFF.

V is TRBV12-5 and J is TRBJ1-5; D remains ambiguous. V gave up 1 base and J gave up 2 bases, with 6 bases separating them. The CDR3 contains 14 residues. Germline CDR1 reads LGHNT; CDR2 reads FRNRAP. CDR3 region: CASGLDSRNQPQHF. The DNA for the CDR3 is TGTGCTAGTGGTTTGGACAGCCGCAATCAGCCCCAGCATTTT.

The chain recombines TRBV11-2 with TRBJ1-5, with D unclear. V dropped 1 base and J dropped 5 bases, with 12 bases sitting between them. Looked up from germline, CDR1 is SGHAT and CDR2 is FQNNGV. The CDR3 extends over 15 amino acids. CDR3 DNA: TGTGCCAGCAGCTTAGTTGTTGGGGTTGATCAGCCCCAGCATTTT. Amino acids: CASSLVVGVDQPQHF.

The CDR3 spells CAIPDRFNYGYTF. The CDR3 bases are TGTGCCATCCCCGACAGATTCAACTATGGCTACACCTTC. V gene TRBV6-6 combines with J gene TRBJ1-2; weak D call: TRBD1 (5 bases). CDR1 MNHNY and CDR2 SVGAGI come from the germline V gene (reference sequence). V was cut by 10 bases and J by 2 bases, with 14 bases left in between. This CDR3 has 13 amino acids.

This chain uses TRBV28 with TRBJ2-1, with D unclear. Germline values: CDR1 MDHEN, CDR2 SYDVKM. The CDR3 totals 12 residues. V lost 5 bases and J lost 9, with 11 bases in between. As DNA, the CDR3 is TGTGCCAGCAGTACGGACGGTGGTGAGCAGTTCTTC. It specifies CASSTDGGEQFF.

The V and J genes are TRBV5-6 and TRBJ1-1; D is ambiguous. V lost 0 bases and J 1 base, leaving 7 bases between the germline ends. The CDR3 has 14 amino acids. Germline CDR1 reads SGHDT; CDR2 reads YYEEEE. The CDR3 region is CASSLDPPNTEAFF. Written as DNA, the CDR3 is TGTGCCAGCAGCTTGGACCCTCCGAACACTGAAGCTTTCTTT.

The V and J genes are TRBV3-1 (or the pseudogene TRBV3-2) and TRBJ1-4; D is perhaps TRBD1 (5 bases). The germline gives CDR1 LGHDT, CDR2 YNNKEL (reference sequence). CDR3 size: 16 residues. V lost 3 bases to trimming and J lost 0 bases, with 11 bases between them. CDR3 loop: CASSQRGPTTNEKLFF. Written as DNA, the CDR3 is TGTGCCAGCAGCCAGAGGGGCCCTACAACTAATGAAAAACTGTTTTTT.